This TCR beta chain was captured in a study of control samples from healthy donors and cancer patients. Method: immunoSEQ multiplex PCR; TCRdb's copy keeps in-frame clones and lacks some. The data contain 50,000 or so clones, under 90% of them singletons. A single count supports this clone. Germline V gene lookup returns CDR1 KGHSH and CDR2 LQKENI. The CDR3 has 15 residues. Trimming cost V 3 bases and J 5 bases; bases outside gene matches: 6. The receptor was isolated from an older man in good health. The gene calls are TRBV18 and TRBJ2-3; TRBD2 agrees at 9 bases. Material: blood. The CDR3 spells CASSPIAGAGDTQYF. DNA for the CDR3: TGTGCCAGCTCACCTATAGCGGGGGCGGGAGATACGCAGTATTTT.